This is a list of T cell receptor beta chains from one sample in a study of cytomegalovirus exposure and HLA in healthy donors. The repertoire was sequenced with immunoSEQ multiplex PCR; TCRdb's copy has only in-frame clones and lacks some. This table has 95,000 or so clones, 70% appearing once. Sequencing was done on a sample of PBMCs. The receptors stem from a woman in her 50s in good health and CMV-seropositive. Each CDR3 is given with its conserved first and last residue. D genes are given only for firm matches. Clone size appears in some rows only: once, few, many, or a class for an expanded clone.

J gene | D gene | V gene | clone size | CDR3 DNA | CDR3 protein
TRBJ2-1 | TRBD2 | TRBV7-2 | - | TGTGCCAGCAGCTCCTTACTAGCGGCCCCCAATGAGCAGTTCTTC | CASSSLLAAPNEQFF
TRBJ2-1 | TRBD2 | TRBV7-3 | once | TGTGCCAGCAGCAGAGCTAGCGGGAGTTTCAGTGAGCAGTTCTTC | CASSRASGSFSEQFF
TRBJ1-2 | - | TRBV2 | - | TGTGCCAGCAGAATAGGGGGACTAACGAGGGGCTACACCTTC | CASRIGGLTRGYTF
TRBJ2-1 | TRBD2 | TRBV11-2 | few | TGTGCCAGCAGCTTATTAGGAACTAGCGGGGCATGGACTTTCTTC | CASSLLGTSGAWTFF
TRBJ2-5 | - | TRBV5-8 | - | TGTGCCAGCAGCCTACGACAGGTTCAAGAGACCCAGTACTTC | CASSLRQVQETQYF
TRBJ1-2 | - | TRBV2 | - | TGTGCCAGCAGTGAAAGTAGGGGTCCTGGCTACACCTTC | CASSESRGPGYTF
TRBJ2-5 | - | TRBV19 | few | TGTGCCAGTAGTATAACAGTCCAGGAGACCCAGTACTTC | CASSITVQETQYF
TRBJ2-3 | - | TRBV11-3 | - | TGTGCCAGCAGCTTAGATCGCACCCACCCGGGATCAGATACGCAGTATTTT | CASSLDRTHPGSDTQYF
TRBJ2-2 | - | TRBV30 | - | TGTGCCTGGAGTCCACAGGGGGGGCGGGACACCGGGGAGCTGTTTTTT | CAWSPQGGRDTGELFF
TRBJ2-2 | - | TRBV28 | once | TGTGCCAGCATCGGTAGGACTCGGTCCCTAATGAACACCGGGGAGCTGTTTTTT | CASIGRTRSLMNTGELFF
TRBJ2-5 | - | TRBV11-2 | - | TGTGCCTGCGGAGAGACCCAGTACTTC | CACGETQYF
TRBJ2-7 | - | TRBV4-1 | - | TGCGCCAGCAGCCGCTCAGGGAACGCCGACGAGCAGTACTTC | CASSRSGNADEQYF
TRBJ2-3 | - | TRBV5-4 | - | TGTGCCAGCAGCTCAGGACTACCCGACACAGATACGCAGTATTTT | CASSSGLPDTDTQYF
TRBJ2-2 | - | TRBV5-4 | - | TGTGCCAGCAGCTTCCGGACCGGGGAGCTGTTTTTT | CASSFRTGELFF
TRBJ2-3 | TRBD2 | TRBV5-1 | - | TGCGCCAGCACTAGCGGGTTTAGCACAGATACGCAGTATTTT | CASTSGFSTDTQYF
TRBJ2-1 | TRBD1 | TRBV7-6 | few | TGTGCCAGCAGCTTGAGGACAGGGATAAGTGAGCAGTTCTTC | CASSLRTGISEQFF
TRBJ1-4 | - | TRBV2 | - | TGTGCCAGCAGTGTACTAAGATTGGGGAGGGAAAAACTGTTTTTT | CASSVLRLGREKLFF
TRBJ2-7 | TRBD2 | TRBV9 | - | TGTGCCAGCAGCGTAGGAGATAGCGGGAGAGGCGAGCAGTACTTC | CASSVGDSGRGEQYF
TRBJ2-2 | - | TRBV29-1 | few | TGCAGCGTAAATTCCGGGACGAACACCGGGGAGCTGTTTTTT | CSVNSGTNTGELFF
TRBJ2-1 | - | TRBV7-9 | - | TGTGCCAGCAGCTTGAACCGAGGGCACAATGAGCAGTTCTTC | CASSLNRGHNEQFF
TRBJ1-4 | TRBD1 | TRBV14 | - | TGTGCCAGCAGCCGACGCCGGGGACAGGGAGGGTACGGTGGCTATGCAACTAATGAAAAACTGTTTTTT | CASSRRRGQGGYGGYATNEKLFF
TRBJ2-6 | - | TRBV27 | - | TGTGCCAGCAGTTTATTCGCTGGGCAGGGGAGCTCTGGGGCCAACGTCCTGACTTTC | CASSLFAGQGSSGANVLTF
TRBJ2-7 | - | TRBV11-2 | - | TGTGCCAGCAGCTCAACTAACTACGAGCAGTACTTC | CASSSTNYEQYF
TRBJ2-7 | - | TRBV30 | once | TGTGCCTGGAATCATTTGACAGCCTCCTACGAGCAGTACTTC | CAWNHLTASYEQYF
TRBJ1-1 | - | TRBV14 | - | TGTGCCAGCAGCCAACCATACACTGAAGCTTTCTTT | CASSQPYTEAFF
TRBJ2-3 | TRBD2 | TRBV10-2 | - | TGCGCCAGCAGTGTGGGACGACTAGCGGGAAGCACAGATACGCAGTATTTT | CASSVGRLAGSTDTQYF
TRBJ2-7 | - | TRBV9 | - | TGTGCCAGCAGCACCGGAGGGCCCCCCTACGAGCAGTACTTC | CASSTGGPPYEQYF
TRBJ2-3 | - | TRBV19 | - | TGTGCCAGTAGTAGCCCCGGACTGGCCACAGATACGCAGTATTTT | CASSSPGLATDTQYF
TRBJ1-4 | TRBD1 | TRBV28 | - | TGTGCCAGCAGTCCACCGGGACAGGGATCTGAAAAACTGTTTTTT | CASSPPGQGSEKLFF
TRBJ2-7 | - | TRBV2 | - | TGTGCCAGCAGTGAAGAATCAGCGTCAGACTCAAGGGGAACCTACGAGCAGTACTTC | CASSEESASDSRGTYEQYF
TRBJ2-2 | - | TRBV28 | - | TGTGCCAGCAGTTTGACCCCCCAGGGTATTCACACCGGGGAGCTGTTTTTT | CASSLTPQGIHTGELFF
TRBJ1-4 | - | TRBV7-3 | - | TGTGCCAGCAGCTTAACGGACACCGCTGCAACTAATGAAAAACTGTTTTTT | CASSLTDTAATNEKLFF
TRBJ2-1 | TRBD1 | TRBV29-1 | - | TGCAGCGGAAATTTCGGGACAGGGCCTTACAATGAGCAGTTCTTC | CSGNFGTGPYNEQFF
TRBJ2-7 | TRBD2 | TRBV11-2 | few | TGTGCCAGCAGCCTTAGCGGGAGTTACGAGCAGTACTTC | CASSLSGSYEQYF
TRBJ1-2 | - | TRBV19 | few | TGTGCCAGTAGTCCAGGGACAAACTATGGCTACACCTTC | CASSPGTNYGYTF
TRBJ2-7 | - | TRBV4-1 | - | TGCGCCAGCAGCATCCCCGGAGGGAGGCCCTACGAGCAGTACTTC | CASSIPGGRPYEQYF
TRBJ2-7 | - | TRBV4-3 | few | TGCGCCAGCAGCCATCTGGTGCGGTCCGGCGAGCAGTACTTC | CASSHLVRSGEQYF
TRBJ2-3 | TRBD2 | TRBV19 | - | TGTGCGAGTAAGGGGGGACTAGCGGGATCAGATACGCAGTATTTT | CASKGGLAGSDTQYF
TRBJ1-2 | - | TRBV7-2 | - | TGTGCCAGCAGCCGAGACACGTTCTATGGCTACACCTTC | CASSRDTFYGYTF
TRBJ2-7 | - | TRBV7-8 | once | TGTGCCAGCAGCTCCCGGACAGACCCCTACGAGCAGTACTTC | CASSSRTDPYEQYF
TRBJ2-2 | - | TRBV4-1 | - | TGCGCCAGCAGCCCTCGATCCGAGGGCCATGTCGGGGAGCTGTTTTTT | CASSPRSEGHVGELFF
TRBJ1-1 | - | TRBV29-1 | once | TGCAGCGTGTGGGGGGAGGGGGATGAAGCTTTCTTT | CSVWGEGDEAFF
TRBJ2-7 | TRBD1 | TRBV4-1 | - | TGCGCCAGCAGCCAAGATCGGACAGGGCTCCCTTCCTACGAGCAGTACTTC | CASSQDRTGLPSYEQYF
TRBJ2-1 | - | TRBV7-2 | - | TGTGCCAGCAGCTCACAGACAACCAATGAGCAGTTCTTC | CASSSQTTNEQFF
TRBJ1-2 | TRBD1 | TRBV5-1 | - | TGCGCCAGCAGCGGGGGACAGGGCGTGGATGGCTACACCTTC | CASSGGQGVDGYTF
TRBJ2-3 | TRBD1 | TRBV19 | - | TGTGCCAGTAGTGTCGGGACAGGGAAGATCACAGATACGCAGTATTTT | CASSVGTGKITDTQYF
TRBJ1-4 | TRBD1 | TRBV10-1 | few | TGCGCCAGCAGCGGGGTTGGAGGGGGCGAGTCTGGTGAAAAACTGTTTTTT | CASSGVGGGESGEKLFF
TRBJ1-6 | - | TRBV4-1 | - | TGCGCCAGCAGAGGGGTGAGCTCAACCCACTATAATTCACCCCTCCACTTT | CASRGVSSTHYNSPLHF
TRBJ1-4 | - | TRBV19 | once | TGTGCCACCACAGCTTCGGGGGAGACTAATGAAAAACTGTTTTTT | CATTASGETNEKLFF
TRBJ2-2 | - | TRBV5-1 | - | TGCGCCAGCAGCTTGGGGTCAGGCGCGGGCACCGGGGAGCTGTTTTTT | CASSLGSGAGTGELFF
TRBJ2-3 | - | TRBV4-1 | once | TGCGCCAGCAGCCAAGATCTACCCACAGATACGCAGTATTTT | CASSQDLPTDTQYF
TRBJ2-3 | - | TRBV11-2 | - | TGTGCCAGCAGCACCCAGACCCTCGGTCGGGAGCAGTATTTT | CASSTQTLGREQYF
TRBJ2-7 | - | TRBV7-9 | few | TGTGCCAGCAGCGACATCGACTACGAGCAGTACTTC | CASSDIDYEQYF